The sequence of this TCR beta chain was determined in a study of regulatory T cells in long-lasting Graves disease. Relying on iRepertoire HTBI primers and Arm-PCR of CDR3 regions, the team built TCR beta libraries. TCRdb re-analysed the multiplex PCR reads in MiXCR, keeping a single row per CDR3 protein. Of 400,000 to 500,000 distinct CDR3 sequences listed, 15% are singletons. The V and J ends lost 0 bases and 1 base respectively, with 6 bases between them. There are 14 residues in the CDR3. Germline loops: CDR1 LNHNV, CDR2 YYDKDF (reference sequence). Points from the study as a whole: There were preferences for TRBV28, TRBJ1-2 and TRBJ2-5 in persistent disease.

Only a few counts were recorded for this clonotype. Its antigen is as yet unknown. Time point given: newly diagnosed GD, antithyroid drugs for less than 3 months. From RNA extracted from PBMCs, the TCR library was made. The sample was also linked to a second study, of T cells in Graves' hyperthyroidism and ophthalmopathy. Per that study: Diagnostic assessment was based on clinical symptoms, serum thyroxine and TRAb, thyroid ultrasound and orbital computed tomography. A first-round RT-PCR of the TCR CDR3 used the HTBI primer set.

The sequences come from peripheral blood mononuclear cells (PBMCs), collected at new diagnosis, from a patient treated with antithyroid drugs. The origin of this receptor is a woman aged 25 to 39 with Graves disease. The chain carries TRBV15 and TRBJ2-5, with D possibly being TRBD1 or TRBD2 (5 bases each). CDR3 amino acids: CATSRDGGQETQYF. The CDR3 region has the DNA TGTGCCACCAGCAGAGATGGGGGCCAAGAGACCCAGTACTTC.